The clone carrying this T cell receptor beta chain was observed many times. These data originate in a study of neurological immune-mediated disorders. TCRdb reanalysed the 5' RACE reads using MiXCR and keeps one entry per CDR3 protein. The table has under 70,000 distinct CDR3 sequences, approximately 3.4% seen once. A total of 2 million PBMCs stored at -80 degrees C provided the unsorted libraries. The sample was PBMCs. The source of this sequence is a woman aged 45 to 65 with multiple sclerosis.

The CDR3 bases are TGCAGTGCTCCCCCGTGGCCCTACGCAGAGCAGTTCTTC. Its protein is CSAPPWPYAEQFF. The rearrangement uses TRBV20-1 and TRBJ2-1, with D hard to call. Germline CDR1 DFQATT, CDR2 SNEGSKA (reference sequence). The CDR3 runs to 13 residues. Trimming removed 5 bases from V and 10 bases from J, with 18 bases in between.